This T cell receptor (beta chain) comes out of a study of blood T cell repertoires in COVID-19. This CDR3 contains 14 residues. Germline loops: CDR1 SGHTA, CDR2 FQGNSA. Losses at the gene ends were 5 bases for V and 4 bases for J; bases not matched to a gene: 5. This clone was detected many times. Other DNA sequences from this sample encode an identical CDR3 as well. Authors' methods: Estimation of nucleated cell counts relied on the amplification of reference gene primers. This table comes from immunoSEQ multiplex PCR, and its TCRdb copy is limited to in-frame clones, with some not included. The V and J calls and the clone size are those of that table, but D and trimming were determined from the DNA. Here the sample spans 160,000 or so clones, roughly four fifths being singletons.

Material for sequencing was peripheral blood. The V call is TRBV7-2, the J call TRBJ2-7; 10 nucleotides align to TRBD2. This sequence was found in a human donor in a cohort sampled during active COVID-19. For the CDR3, the DNA is TGTGCCAGCAGCCGGACTAGCGGCATTTACGAGCAGTACTTC. As protein: CASSRTSGIYEQYF.